This section outlines one T cell receptor (beta chain) sequence together with its context. Its antigen remains unidentified. One entry per CDR3 protein, called by TCRdb with MiXCR from the RACE reads. The sample includes around 100,000 distinct CDR3 sequences, approximately 9.9% of them seen just once. This record comes from a study of human T cells and chemical hapten exposure. Study in general: 2% DPC applied to a roughly 2 cm by roughly 2 cm arm area sensitized donors. DPC (0.01%) was patch tested on the upper back and read at 6 days.

Study observations and caveats: Healthy people's immune response may differ from that of the donors, who had alopecia.

The CDR3 is 19 residues long. J lost 1 base, V lost 6 bases, and 18 bases had no gene match. The germline CDR1 and CDR2 sequences are SGHVS and FNYEAQ. Time point given: patch test 1, 2 weeks after DPC sensitization. Stated treatment: therapeutic diphenylcyclopropenone sensitization with weekly scalp DPC. Unfractionated whole blood was the source of the extracted total RNA. This clonotype originated in a middle-aged woman with alopecia areata. Some clones in this sample may be carry-over from other donors' samples. Sequences were derived from whole blood, sampled in connection with sensitization to the hapten diphenylcyclopropenone (DPC). This chain links TRBV7-6 with TRBJ2-1; TRBD2 matches 7 bases. CDR3 sequence reads: CASSQAGTSPRLSYNEQFF. For the CDR3, the DNA is TGTGCCAGCAGTCAAGCGGGGACTTCCCCCCGCCTTTCCTACAATGAGCAGTTCTTC.